These T cell receptor beta chains were read from a single sample in a study of blood T cell repertoires in COVID-19. Sequenced by immunoSEQ multiplex PCR; TCRdb stores in-frame clones only, minus some. The profile shows more than 250,000 clones, approximately 91% of them singletons. The sequenced sample was peripheral blood. Source of these receptors: a human donor in a cohort sampled during active COVID-19. Each CDR3 is given with its conserved first and last residue. D genes are given only for firm matches. Expanded clones get a size class; other rows say once, few or many, or leave the size out.

.,TRBV28,TRBD2,TRBJ2-7,CASSRSGSYEQYF,TGTGCCAGCAGCCGTAGCGGGAGTTACGAGCAGTACTTC
.,TRBV29-1,TRBD1,TRBJ2-7,CSVQGVLTWEQYF,TGCAGCGTTCAGGGGGTTCTAACTTGGGAGCAGTACTTC
.,TRBV7-2,TRBD1,TRBJ2-3,CASRRTGLDTQYF,TGTGCCAGCAGACGGACAGGGCTAGATACGCAGTATTTT
.,TRBV3-1/TRBV3-2,TRBD2,TRBJ2-7,CASGRASGSSYEQYF,TGTGCCAGCGGGCGGGCTAGCGGGAGTTCCTACGAGCAGTACTTC
.,TRBV7-9,.,TRBJ1-3,CASSLRTLSSGNTIYF,TGTGCCAGCAGCTTACGGACACTGAGCTCTGGAAACACCATATATTTT
.,TRBV3-1/TRBV3-2,.,TRBJ2-5,CASSPMAGAQETQYF,TGTGCCAGCAGCCCCATGGCGGGGGCCCAAGAGACCCAGTACTTC
.,TRBV7-2,.,TRBJ2-5,CASRSSTVGTETQYF,TGTGCCAGCCGTTCCTCGACAGTTGGTACCGAGACCCAGTACTTC
once,TRBV18,TRBD2,TRBJ2-5,CASSPLAGGTLGGETQYF,TGTGCCAGCTCACCACTAGCGGGAGGCACCCTGGGAGGAGAGACCCAGTACTTC
once,TRBV28,.,TRBJ1-4,CASRGGGQNEKLFF,TGTGCCAGCAGAGGCGGGGGCCAGAATGAAAAACTGTTTTTT
once,TRBV5-1,TRBD1,TRBJ2-7,CASSLPGTGRGEQYF,TGCGCCAGCAGCTTGCCAGGGACAGGCCGGGGTGAGCAGTACTTC
.,TRBV5-6,TRBD1,TRBJ2-7,CASSSVGTGGHEQYF,TGTGCCAGCAGCTCAGTAGGGACAGGGGGTCACGAGCAGTACTTC
.,TRBV27,.,TRBJ1-5,CASSFVQGGDQPQHF,TGTGCCAGCAGTTTTGTACAGGGAGGGGATCAGCCCCAGCATTTT
.,TRBV29-1,TRBD1,TRBJ1-4,CSVVGWQGGEKLFF,TGCAGCGTTGTAGGTTGGCAGGGGGGTGAAAAACTGTTTTTT
.,TRBV4-3,.,TRBJ2-1,CASSPAFSRDEQFF,TGCGCCAGCAGCCCCGCCTTTAGCCGGGATGAGCAGTTCTTC
.,TRBV10-2,TRBD1,TRBJ1-1,CASSESWTGEAFF,TGCGCCAGCAGTGAGTCTTGGACAGGCGAAGCTTTCTTT
.,TRBV5-6,TRBD1,TRBJ1-3,CASSWQGAPGNTIYF,TGTGCCAGCAGCTGGCAGGGGGCTCCTGGAAACACCATATATTTT
.,TRBV6-5,.,TRBJ1-2,CASAAGPSNYGYTF,TGTGCCAGCGCAGCGGGTCCCTCAAACTATGGCTACACCTTC
.,TRBV4-3,.,TRBJ2-7,CASSQGRASYEQYF,TGCGCCAGCAGCCAAGGGAGGGCCTCCTACGAGCAGTACTTC
.,TRBV7-2,.,TRBJ1-2,CASSLGGWDYGYTF,TGTGCCAGCAGCTTAGGGGGCTGGGACTATGGCTACACCTTC
.,TRBV6-5,TRBD2,TRBJ2-3,CASRLAGGTDTQYF,TGTGCCAGCCGACTAGCTGGTGGCACAGATACGCAGTATTTT
.,TRBV19,.,TRBJ1-4,CASRDTSLGTNEKLFF,TGTGCCAGTAGGGACACCAGTTTGGGAACTAATGAAAAACTGTTTTTT
.,TRBV20-1,TRBD1,TRBJ2-7,CSASSANLPGQGAFEQYF,TGCAGTGCTAGTTCCGCGAACCTACCGGGACAGGGGGCTTTCGAGCAGTACTTC
.,TRBV19,.,TRBJ1-6,CASTPTGTYNSPLHF,TGTGCCAGTACTCCGACAGGAACCTATAATTCACCCCTCCACTTT
.,TRBV5-6,.,TRBJ2-7,CASSLGAPREQYF,TGTGCCAGCAGCTTGGGGGCCCCTCGGGAGCAGTACTTC
.,TRBV7-9,TRBD2,TRBJ2-7,CASSSDGKRGVSSYEQYF,TGTGCCAGCAGCTCAGATGGAAAGCGGGGGGTGAGCTCCTACGAGCAGTACTTC
.,TRBV7-6,.,TRBJ2-3,CASSLAHSKTDTQYF,TGTGCCAGCAGCTTAGCGCACAGCAAAACAGATACGCAGTATTTT
once,TRBV6-5,.,TRBJ2-5,CASREVGSGTQYF,TGTGCCAGCAGGGAGGTAGGCTCGGGGACCCAGTACTTC
.,TRBV4-1,TRBD2,TRBJ2-6,CASSPLWVAGAEGANVLTF,TGCGCCAGCAGCCCCCTCTGGGTAGCGGGGGCGGAGGGGGCCAACGTCCTGACTTTC
.,TRBV10-1,.,TRBJ1-3,CASSEPAGYSGNTIYF,TGCGCCAGCAGTGAGCCGGCAGGTTACTCTGGAAACACCATATATTTT
.,TRBV21-1,.,TRBJ2-7,CASSKGGRGYYYEQYF,TGTGCCAGCAGCAAAGGTGGCAGGGGATACTACTACGAGCAGTACTTC
.,TRBV5-1,.,TRBJ1-6,CASSLWATDNSPLHF,TGCGCCAGCAGCTTGTGGGCTACAGATAATTCACCCCTCCACTTT
.,TRBV5-1,.,TRBJ2-7,CASSWGASSYEQYF,TGCGCCAGCAGCTGGGGCGCCAGTTCCTACGAGCAGTACTTC
.,TRBV10-3,TRBD1,TRBJ1-5,CASGTGDHQPQHF,TGTGCCTCCGGGACAGGGGATCATCAGCCCCAGCATTTT
.,TRBV5-6,TRBD2,TRBJ2-7,CASSFPPPSGSQYF,TGTGCCAGCAGCTTTCCTCCCCCTAGCGGGAGCCAGTACTTC
once,TRBV28,.,TRBJ1-4,CATTPGKVNYEKLFF,TGTGCCACCACCCCGGGGAAGGTAAATTATGAAAAACTGTTTTTT
.,TRBV20-1,TRBD1,TRBJ1-5,CSASLPGQGLYSNQPQHF,TGCAGTGCTAGTCTTCCGGGACAGGGGCTCTATAGCAATCAGCCCCAGCATTTT